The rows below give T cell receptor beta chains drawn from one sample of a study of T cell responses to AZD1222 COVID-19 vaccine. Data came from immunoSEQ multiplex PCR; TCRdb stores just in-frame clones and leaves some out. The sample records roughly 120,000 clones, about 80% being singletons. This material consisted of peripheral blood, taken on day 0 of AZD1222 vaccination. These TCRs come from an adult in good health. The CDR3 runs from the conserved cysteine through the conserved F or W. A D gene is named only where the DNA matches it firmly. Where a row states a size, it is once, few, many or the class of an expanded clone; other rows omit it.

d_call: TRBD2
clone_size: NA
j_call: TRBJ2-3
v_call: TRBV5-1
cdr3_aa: CASSLGTSGTTDTQYF
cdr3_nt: TGCGCCAGCAGCTTGGGGACTAGCGGGACTACAGATACGCAGTATTTT

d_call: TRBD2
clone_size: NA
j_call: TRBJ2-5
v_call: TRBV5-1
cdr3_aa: CASSPLTSGGAETQYF
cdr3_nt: TGCGCCAGCAGCCCCCTGACTAGCGGGGGGGCTGAGACCCAGTACTTC

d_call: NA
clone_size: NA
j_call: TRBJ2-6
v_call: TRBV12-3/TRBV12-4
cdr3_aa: CASRVSGANVLTF
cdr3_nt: TGTGCCAGCAGGGTCTCTGGGGCCAACGTCCTGACTTTC

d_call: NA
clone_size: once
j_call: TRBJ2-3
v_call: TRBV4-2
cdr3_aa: CASSQGRASTDTQYF
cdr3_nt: TGTGCCAGCAGCCAAGGTAGGGCTAGCACAGATACGCAGTATTTT

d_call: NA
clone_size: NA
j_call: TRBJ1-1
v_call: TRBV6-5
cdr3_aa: CASKFGGRTEAFF
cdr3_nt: TGTGCCAGCAAGTTTGGGGGACGGACTGAAGCTTTCTTT

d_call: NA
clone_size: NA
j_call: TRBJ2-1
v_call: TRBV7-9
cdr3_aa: CASSLVETEQFF
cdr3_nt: TGTGCCAGCAGCTTAGTAGAAACTGAGCAGTTCTTC

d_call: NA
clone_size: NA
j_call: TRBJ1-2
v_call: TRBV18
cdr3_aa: CASSPGQENYGYTF
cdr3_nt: TGTGCCAGCTCACCGGGCCAAGAAAACTATGGCTACACCTTC

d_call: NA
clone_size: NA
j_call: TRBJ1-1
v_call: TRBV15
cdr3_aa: CATSRDMQHTEAFF
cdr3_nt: TGTGCCACCAGCAGAGATATGCAACACACTGAAGCTTTCTTT

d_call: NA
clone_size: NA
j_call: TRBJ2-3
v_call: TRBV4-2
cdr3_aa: CASSQDPQDTQYF
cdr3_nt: TGTGCCAGCAGCCAAGATCCACAAGATACGCAGTATTTT

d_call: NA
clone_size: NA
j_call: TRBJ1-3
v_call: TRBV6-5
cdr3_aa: CATARRSSSGNTIYF
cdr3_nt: TGTGCCACCGCCCGCCGGAGCAGCTCTGGAAACACCATATATTTT

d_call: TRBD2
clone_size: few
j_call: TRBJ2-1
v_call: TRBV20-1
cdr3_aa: CSASRASGRKNEQFF
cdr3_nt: TGCAGTGCTAGTAGGGCTAGCGGGAGAAAAAATGAGCAGTTCTTC

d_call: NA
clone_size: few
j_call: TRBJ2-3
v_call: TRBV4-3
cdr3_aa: CASSQDSPPRTHSADTQYF
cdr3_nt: TGCGCCAGCAGCCAAGATTCCCCCCCCAGGACGCACAGCGCAGATACGCAGTATTTT

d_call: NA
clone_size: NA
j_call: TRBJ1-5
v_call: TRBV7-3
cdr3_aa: CASSLRRHEPQHF
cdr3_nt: TGTGCCAGCAGCTTAAGGCGTCACGAGCCCCAGCATTTT

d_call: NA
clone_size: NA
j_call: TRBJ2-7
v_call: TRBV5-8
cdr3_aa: CASSLGDRNSYEQYF
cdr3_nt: TGTGCCAGCAGCTTGGGGGACCGCAACTCCTACGAGCAGTACTTC

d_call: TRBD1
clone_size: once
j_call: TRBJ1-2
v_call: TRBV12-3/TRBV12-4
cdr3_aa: CASSRTGFGYTF
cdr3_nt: TGTGCCAGCAGCCGGACAGGGTTTGGCTACACCTTC

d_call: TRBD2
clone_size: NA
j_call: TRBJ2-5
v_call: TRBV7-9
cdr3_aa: CASSSPGLASVETQYF
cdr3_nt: TGTGCCAGCAGCTCTCCGGGACTAGCATCAGTCGAGACCCAGTACTTC

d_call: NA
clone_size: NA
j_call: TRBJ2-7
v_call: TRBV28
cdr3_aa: CASSLAQGGYEQYF
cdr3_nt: TGTGCCAGCAGTTTGGCGCAGGGGGGGTACGAGCAGTACTTC

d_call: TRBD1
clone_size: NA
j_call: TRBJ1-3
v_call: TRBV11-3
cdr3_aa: CASSEGQPGNTIYF
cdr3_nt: TGTGCCAGCAGCGAGGGACAGCCTGGAAACACCATATATTTT

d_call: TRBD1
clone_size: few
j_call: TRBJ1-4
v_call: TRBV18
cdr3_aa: CASSPRQGRDEKLFF
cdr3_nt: TGTGCCAGCTCACCGCGACAGGGGAGAGATGAAAAACTGTTTTTT

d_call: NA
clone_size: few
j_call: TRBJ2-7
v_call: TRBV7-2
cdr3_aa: CASSETPSLSYEQYF
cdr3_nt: TGTGCCAGCAGCGAGACACCCTCACTCTCCTACGAGCAGTACTTC

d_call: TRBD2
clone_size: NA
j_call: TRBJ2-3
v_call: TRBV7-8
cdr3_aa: CASSLGTSGNTQYF
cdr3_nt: TGTGCCAGCAGCTTAGGGACTAGCGGAAATACGCAGTATTTT

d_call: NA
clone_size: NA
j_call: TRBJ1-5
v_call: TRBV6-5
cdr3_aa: CASSYSIVFNQPQHF
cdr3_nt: TGTGCCAGCAGTTACTCGATAGTGTTCAATCAGCCCCAGCATTTT

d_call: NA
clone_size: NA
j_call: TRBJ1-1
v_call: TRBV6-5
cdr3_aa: CASSYWGQNTEAFF
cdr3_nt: TGTGCCAGCAGTTACTGGGGACAGAACACTGAAGCTTTCTTT

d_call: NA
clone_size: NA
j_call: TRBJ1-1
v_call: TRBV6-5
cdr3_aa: CASSWSGGGTEAFF
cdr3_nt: TGTGCCAGCAGTTGGAGCGGGGGTGGCACTGAAGCTTTCTTT

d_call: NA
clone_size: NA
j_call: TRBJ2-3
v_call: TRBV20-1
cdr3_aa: CSAAQGYTQYF
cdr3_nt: TGCAGTGCGGCACAGGGATATACGCAGTATTTT